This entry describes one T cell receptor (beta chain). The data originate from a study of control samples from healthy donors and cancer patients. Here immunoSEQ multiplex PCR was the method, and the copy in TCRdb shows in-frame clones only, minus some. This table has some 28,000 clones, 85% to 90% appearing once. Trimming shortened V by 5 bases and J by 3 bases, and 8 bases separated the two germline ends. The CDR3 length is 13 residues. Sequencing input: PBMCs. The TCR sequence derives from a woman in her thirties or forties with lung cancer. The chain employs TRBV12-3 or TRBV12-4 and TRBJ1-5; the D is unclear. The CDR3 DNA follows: TGTGCCAGCAGTCCACAGCCCAATCAGCCCCAGCATTTT. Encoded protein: CASSPQPNQPQHF.